This T cell receptor (beta chain) was retrieved from a study of cytomegalovirus exposure and HLA in healthy donors. Donors in the study were healthy people who gave bone marrow. Use of 60 Vbeta and 13 Jbeta primers characterized the PCR. Produced via immunoSEQ multiplex PCR; TCRdb's table is partial and in-frame only. The sample yields around 190,000 clones, less than 80% seen once. The sample comprised PBMCs. The sequence was collected from a woman aged 40 to 55 in good health and CMV-seronegative.

As DNA, the CDR3 is TGTGCCAGCAGTTGGGGCAGGGGCCACAATCAGCCCCAGCATTTT. Its translation: CASSWGRGHNQPQHF. The genes are TRBV27 and TRBJ1-5; weak D call: TRBD1 (6 bases). The CDR3 length is 15 residues. Germline V gene data show CDR1 as MNHEY and CDR2 as SMNVEV (reference sequence). V lost 4 bases to trimming and J lost 3 bases, with 13 bases between them.